Listed below are T cell receptor beta chains from one sample, sequenced in a study of ipilimumab plus nivolumab after autologous stem cell transplantation. Using immunoSEQ multiplex PCR, the repertoire was profiled, and TCRdb retains in-frame clones only, with some absent. The sample carries 35,000 to 50,000 clones, about 88% recorded once. This specimen was PBMCs, taken in a trial of ipilimumab plus nivolumab as post-transplant consolidation. Every receptor here comes from a male donor with multiple myeloma. The CDR3 runs from the conserved cysteine through the conserved F or W. The D gene is left open where the match is weak. For some rows the clone size is stated as once, few or many, or as a class when expanded; others skip it.

TRBJ2-1,TRBV11-3,.,.,CASSLNGDHYNEQFF,TGTGCCAGCAGCTTAAACGGGGACCACTACAATGAGCAGTTCTTC
TRBJ2-5,TRBV9,.,.,CASSVGQGYQETQYF,TGTGCCAGCAGCGTAGGCCAGGGGTACCAAGAGACCCAGTACTTC
TRBJ2-5,TRBV2,.,.,CASSQHRGGTQYF,TGTGCCAGCAGCCAGCACAGGGGAGGAACCCAGTACTTC
TRBJ2-1,TRBV2,.,.,CASLYRDGNEQFF,TGTGCCAGCTTGTACAGGGATGGCAATGAGCAGTTCTTC
TRBJ1-1,TRBV28,.,TRBD1,CASSEGQGDTEAFF,TGTGCCAGCAGTGAGGGACAGGGAGACACTGAAGCTTTCTTT
TRBJ2-7,TRBV7-6,.,.,CASSLEKLSYEQYF,TGTGCCAGCAGCTTAGAAAAACTCTCCTACGAGCAGTACTTC
TRBJ2-7,TRBV6-1,.,.,CASSEVRASSEQYF,TGTGCCAGCAGTGAAGTTAGGGCGTCGAGCGAGCAGTACTTC
TRBJ1-1,TRBV16,.,.,CASSQSALTEAFF,TGTGCCAGCAGCCAATCGGCACTCACTGAAGCTTTCTTT
TRBJ1-5,TRBV4-1,few,.,CASSRWRVDTNQPQHF,TGCGCCAGCAGCCGCTGGCGGGTTGACACCAATCAGCCCCAGCATTTT
TRBJ2-7,TRBV4-3,.,.,CASSQDRLQGSYEQYF,TGCGCCAGCAGCCAAGATCGCTTACAGGGATCCTACGAGCAGTACTTC
TRBJ1-2,TRBV18,.,.,CASSHDSRPNTF,TGTGCCAGCTCCCATGACAGCCGTCCCAACACCTTC
TRBJ1-1,TRBV29-1,.,.,CSVVGDSPLEAFF,TGCAGCGTTGTCGGTGACAGTCCCCTTGAAGCTTTCTTT
TRBJ1-1,TRBV7-9,.,.,CASSPRGTEAFF,TGTGCCAGCAGCCCCCGAGGCACTGAAGCTTTCTTT
TRBJ1-5,TRBV7-2,once,.,CASSLGVREGQPQHF,TGTGCCAGCAGCTTAGGGGTCAGGGAAGGACAGCCCCAGCATTTT
TRBJ2-3,TRBV21-1,.,.,CASSKGSATSTDTQYF,TGTGCCAGCAGCAAGGGTAGCGCGACTAGCACAGATACGCAGTATTTT
TRBJ2-5,TRBV28,.,TRBD1,CASSFGGQGAETQYF,TGTGCCAGCAGTTTCGGGGGCCAGGGGGCTGAGACCCAGTACTTC
TRBJ1-1,TRBV6-6,.,.,CASRSGNTEAFF,TGTGCCAGCAGGTCAGGGAACACTGAAGCTTTCTTT
TRBJ2-5,TRBV18,.,.,CASSPPGVRETQYF,TGTGCCAGCTCCCCTCCGGGGGTAAGAGAGACCCAGTACTTC
TRBJ2-1,TRBV4-3,.,.,CASSREIQGSYVPNEQFF,TGCGCCAGCAGCCGAGAGATTCAGGGTAGCTATGTGCCCAATGAGCAGTTCTTC
TRBJ1-3,TRBV14,.,.,CASSQEYRQLISGNTIYF,TGTGCCAGCAGCCAAGAATATAGACAGCTAATCTCTGGAAACACCATATATTTT
TRBJ2-5,TRBV7-2,once,TRBD2,CASSPRLAGGVTQYF,TGTGCCAGCAGCCCTCGACTAGCGGGGGGTGTGACCCAGTACTTC
TRBJ1-6,TRBV30,.,TRBD1,CASTGGINSPLHF,TGTGCCTCTACAGGGGGCATTAATTCACCCCTCCACTTT
TRBJ1-2,TRBV7-4,.,.,CARLLWAQIYGYTF,TGTGCCAGGTTGCTTTGGGCGCAGATCTATGGCTACACCTTC
TRBJ2-6,TRBV18,.,.,CASSPPPSGANVLTF,TGTGCCAGCTCACCACCCCCCTCTGGGGCCAACGTCCTGACTTTC
TRBJ2-5,TRBV28,.,.,CASSLQDQETQYF,TGTGCCAGCAGTCTACAGGACCAAGAGACCCAGTACTTC
TRBJ1-1,TRBV18,few,TRBD1,CASRQGAGTEAFF,TGTGCCAGCCGACAGGGGGCGGGCACTGAAGCTTTCTTT
TRBJ2-1,TRBV7-3,.,.,CASSLTGGAANNEQFF,TGTGCCAGCAGCTTAACCGGGGGTGCGGCGAACAATGAGCAGTTCTTC
TRBJ1-4,TRBV6-5,.,.,CASRTDSPNEKLFF,TGTGCCAGCAGAACGGACAGCCCTAATGAAAAACTGTTTTTT
TRBJ1-5,TRBV7-9,.,TRBD1,CASSSTQGAVSNQPQHF,TGTGCCAGCAGCTCCACACAGGGGGCAGTAAGCAATCAGCCCCAGCATTTT
TRBJ1-2,TRBV4-3,.,.,CASSQDVLGAVYGYTF,TGCGCCAGCAGCCAAGATGTGTTGGGGGCGGTCTATGGCTACACCTTC
TRBJ1-4,TRBV18,.,.,CASSPSSGAEKLFF,TGTGCCAGCTCACCATCATCGGGGGCTGAAAAACTGTTTTTT
TRBJ1-1,TRBV11-1,.,.,CASSAWGGGNTEAFF,TGTGCCAGCAGCGCGTGGGGAGGAGGGAACACTGAAGCTTTCTTT
TRBJ2-6,TRBV11-1,.,.,CASSPKRVGANVLTF,TGTGCCAGCAGCCCTAAGAGGGTTGGGGCCAACGTCCTGACTTTC
TRBJ1-2,TRBV28,.,TRBD1,CASSPWDRDHYGYTF,TGTGCCAGCAGTCCGTGGGACAGGGACCACTATGGCTACACCTTC
TRBJ2-7,TRBV30,.,.,CAWSLGGGRSYEQYF,TGTGCCTGGAGTCTTGGGGGGGGCCGCTCCTACGAGCAGTACTTC
TRBJ2-3,TRBV2,.,.,CASSGVGSTDTQYF,TGTGCCAGCAGTGGGGTAGGGAGCACAGATACGCAGTATTTT